This T cell receptor beta chain stems from a study of T cells in Graves' hyperthyroidism and ophthalmopathy. RNA transcripts yielded amplified TCR beta CDR3 regions. The HTBI primer set served for first-round RT-PCR of the TCR CDR3. TCRdb re-analysed the multiplex PCR reads in MiXCR, keeping a single row per CDR3 protein. Among 450,000 to 650,000 distinct CDR3 sequences listed, around 20% were seen once. Comments on this clonotype: The antigen is not known.

When ophthalmopathy did not progress within 18 months, Graves' hyperthyroidism was considered stable. Uncontrolled infection, other autoimmune disease, pregnancy or lactation led to exclusion. The junction had 6 bases not matched to a gene; V was cut back by 7 bases and J by 8 bases. The CDR3 consists of 14 residues. Per the germline V gene, CDR1 is MDHEN and CDR2 is SYDVKM. Study results and limitations: It was a median approximately 6 months before onset that the model predicted ophthalmopathy. Ophthalmopathy was told apart from stable hyperthyroidism by a 13 V-J model.

The receptor's source is a man between 18 and 35 years old with Graves' hyperthyroidism. The sequenced sample was blood. The V gene is TRBV28, the J gene TRBJ1-4; 11 nucleotides match TRBD1. The CDR3 sequence is CASIAGTGGEKLFF. In nucleotides, the CDR3 is TGTGCCAGCATCGCCGGGACAGGGGGAGAAAAACTGTTTTTT.